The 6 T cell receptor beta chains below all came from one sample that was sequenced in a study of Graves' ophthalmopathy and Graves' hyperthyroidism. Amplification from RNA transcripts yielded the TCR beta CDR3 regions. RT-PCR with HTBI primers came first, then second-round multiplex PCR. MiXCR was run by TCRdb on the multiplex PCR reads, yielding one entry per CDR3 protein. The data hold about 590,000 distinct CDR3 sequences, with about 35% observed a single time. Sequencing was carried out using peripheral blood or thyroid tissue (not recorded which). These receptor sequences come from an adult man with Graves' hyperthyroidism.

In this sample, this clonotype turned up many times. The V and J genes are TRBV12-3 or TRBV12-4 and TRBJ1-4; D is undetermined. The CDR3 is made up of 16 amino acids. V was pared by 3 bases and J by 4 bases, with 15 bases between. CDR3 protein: CASSFAGGGNNEKLFF. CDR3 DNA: TGTGCCAGCAGTTTCGCCGGCGGAGGAAATAATGAAAAACTGTTTTTT.

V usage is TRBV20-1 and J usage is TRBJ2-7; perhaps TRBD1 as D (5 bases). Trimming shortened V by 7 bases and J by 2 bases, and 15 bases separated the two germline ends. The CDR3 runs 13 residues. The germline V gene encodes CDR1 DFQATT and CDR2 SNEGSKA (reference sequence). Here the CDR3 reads CSGQKFRAYEQYF. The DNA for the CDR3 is TGCAGTGGACAGAAGTTCCGCGCCTACGAGCAGTACTTC.

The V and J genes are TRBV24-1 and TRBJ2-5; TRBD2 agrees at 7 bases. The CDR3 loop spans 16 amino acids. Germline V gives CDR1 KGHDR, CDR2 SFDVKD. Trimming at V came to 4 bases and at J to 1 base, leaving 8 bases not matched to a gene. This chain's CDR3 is CATSDIAGELQETQYF. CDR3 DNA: TGTGCCACCAGTGACATCGCGGGGGAACTCCAAGAGACCCAGTACTTC.

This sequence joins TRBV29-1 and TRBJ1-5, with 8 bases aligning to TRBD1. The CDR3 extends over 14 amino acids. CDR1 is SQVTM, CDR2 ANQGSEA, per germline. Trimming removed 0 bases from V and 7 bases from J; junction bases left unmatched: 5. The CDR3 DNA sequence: TGCAGCGTTGAAGATACAGGGGGGGGACAGCCCCAGCATTTT. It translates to CSVEDTGGGQPQHF.

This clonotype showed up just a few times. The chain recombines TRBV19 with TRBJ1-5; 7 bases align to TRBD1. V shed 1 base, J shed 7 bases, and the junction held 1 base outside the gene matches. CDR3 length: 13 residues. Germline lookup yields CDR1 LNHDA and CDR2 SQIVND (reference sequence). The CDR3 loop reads CASSIAGQQPQHF. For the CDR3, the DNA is TGTGCCAGTAGTATAGCGGGACAGCAGCCCCAGCATTTT.

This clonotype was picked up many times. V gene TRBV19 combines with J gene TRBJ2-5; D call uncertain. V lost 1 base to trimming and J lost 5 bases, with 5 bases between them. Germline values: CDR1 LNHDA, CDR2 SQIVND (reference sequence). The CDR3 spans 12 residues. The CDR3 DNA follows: TGTGCCAGTAGTATAGGAACTGAGACCCAGTACTTC. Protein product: CASSIGTETQYF. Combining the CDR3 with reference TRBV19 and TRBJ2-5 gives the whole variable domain DGGITQSPKYLFRKEGQNVTLSCEQNLNHDAMYWYRQDPGQGLRLIYYSQIVNDFQKGDIAEGYSVSREKKESFPLTVTSAQKNPTAFYLCASSIGTETQYFGPGTRLLVL.